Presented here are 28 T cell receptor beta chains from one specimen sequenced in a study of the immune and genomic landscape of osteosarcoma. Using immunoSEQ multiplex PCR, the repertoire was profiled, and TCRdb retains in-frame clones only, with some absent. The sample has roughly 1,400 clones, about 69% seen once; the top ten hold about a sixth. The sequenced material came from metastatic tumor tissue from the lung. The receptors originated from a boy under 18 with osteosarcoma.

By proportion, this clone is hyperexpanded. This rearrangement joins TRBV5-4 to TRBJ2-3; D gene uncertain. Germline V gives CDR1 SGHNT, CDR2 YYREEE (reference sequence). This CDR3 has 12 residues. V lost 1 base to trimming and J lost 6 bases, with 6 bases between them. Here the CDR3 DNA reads TGTGCCAGCAGCTTGACTGGGGATACGCAGTATTTT. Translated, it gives CASSLTGDTQYF.

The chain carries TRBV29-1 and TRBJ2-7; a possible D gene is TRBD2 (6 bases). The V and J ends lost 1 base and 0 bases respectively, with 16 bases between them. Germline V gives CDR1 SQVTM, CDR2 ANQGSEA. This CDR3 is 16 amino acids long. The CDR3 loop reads CSVEGPGAGFSYEQYF. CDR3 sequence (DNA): TGCAGCGTTGAAGGGCCAGGAGCGGGTTTCTCCTACGAGCAGTACTTC.

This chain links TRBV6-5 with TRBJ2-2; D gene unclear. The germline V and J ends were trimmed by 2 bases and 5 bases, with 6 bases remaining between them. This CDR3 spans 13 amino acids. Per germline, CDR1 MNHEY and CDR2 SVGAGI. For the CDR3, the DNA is TGTGCCAGCAGTTACGTCCGTACCGGGGAGCTGTTTTTT. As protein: CASSYVRTGELFF.

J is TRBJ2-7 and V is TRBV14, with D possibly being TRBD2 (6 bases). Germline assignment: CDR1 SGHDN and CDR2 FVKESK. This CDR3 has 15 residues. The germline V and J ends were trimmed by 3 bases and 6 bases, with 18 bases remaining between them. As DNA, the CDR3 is TGTGCCAGCAGCCAGGAGGGCAGGTATTCGTCCGAGCAGTACTTC. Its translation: CASSQEGRYSSEQYF. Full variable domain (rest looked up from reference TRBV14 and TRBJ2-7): EAGVTQFPSHSVIEKGQTVTLRCDPISGHDNLYWYRRVMGKEIKFLLHFVKESKQDESGMPNNRFLAERTGGTYSTLKVQPAELEDSGVYFCASSQEGRYSSEQYFGPGTRLTVT.

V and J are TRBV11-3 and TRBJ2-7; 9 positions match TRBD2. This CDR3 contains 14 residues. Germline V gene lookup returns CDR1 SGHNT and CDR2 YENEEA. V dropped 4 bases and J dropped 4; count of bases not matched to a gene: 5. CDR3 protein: CASSYSGGAYEQYF. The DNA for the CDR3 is TGTGCCAGCAGCTATAGCGGGGGTGCTTACGAGCAGTACTTC.

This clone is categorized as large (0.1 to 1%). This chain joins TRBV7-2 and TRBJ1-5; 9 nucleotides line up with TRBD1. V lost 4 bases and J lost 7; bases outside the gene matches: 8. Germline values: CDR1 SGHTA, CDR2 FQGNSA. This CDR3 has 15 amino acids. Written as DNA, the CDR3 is TGTGCCAGCAGCTCGAACAGGGGGCGTGGGCAGCCCCAGCATTTT. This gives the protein CASSSNRGRGQPQHF. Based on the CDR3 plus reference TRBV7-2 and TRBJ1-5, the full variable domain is GAGVSQSPSNKVTEKGKDVELRCDPISGHTALYWYRQSLGQGLEFLIYFQGNSAPDKSGLPSDRFSAERTGGSVSTLTIQRTQQEDSAVYLCASSSNRGRGQPQHFGDGTRLSIL.

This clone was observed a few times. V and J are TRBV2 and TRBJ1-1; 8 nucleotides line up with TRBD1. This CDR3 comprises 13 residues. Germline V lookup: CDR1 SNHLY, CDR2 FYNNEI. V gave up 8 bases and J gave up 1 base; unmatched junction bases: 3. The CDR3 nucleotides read TGTGCCAGCGAAGGACAGGGGAACACTGAAGCTTTCTTT. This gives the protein CASEGQGNTEAFF. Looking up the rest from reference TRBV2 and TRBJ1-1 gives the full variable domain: EPEVTQTPSHQVTQMGQEVILRCVPISNHLYFYWYRQILGQKVEFLVSFYNNEISEKSEIFDDQFSVERPDGSNFTLKIRSTKLEDSAMYFCASEGQGNTEAFFGQGTRLTVV.

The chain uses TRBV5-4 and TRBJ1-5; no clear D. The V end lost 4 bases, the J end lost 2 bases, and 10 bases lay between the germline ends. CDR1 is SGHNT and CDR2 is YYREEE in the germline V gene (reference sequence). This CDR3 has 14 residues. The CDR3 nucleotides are TGTGCCAGCAGCACGTATGGGGGCAATCAGCCCCAGCATTTT. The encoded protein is CASSTYGGNQPQHF.

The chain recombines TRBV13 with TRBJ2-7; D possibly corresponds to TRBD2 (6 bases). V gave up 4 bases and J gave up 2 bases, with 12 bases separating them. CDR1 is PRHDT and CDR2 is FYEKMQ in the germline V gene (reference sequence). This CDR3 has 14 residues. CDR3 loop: CASSYSGSAYEQYF. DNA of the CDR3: TGTGCCAGCAGCTATAGCGGCAGCGCCTACGAGCAGTACTTC.

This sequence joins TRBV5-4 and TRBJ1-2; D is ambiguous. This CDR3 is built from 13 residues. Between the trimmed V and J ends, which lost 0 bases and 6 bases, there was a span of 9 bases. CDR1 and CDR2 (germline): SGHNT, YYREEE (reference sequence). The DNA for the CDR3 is TGTGCCAGCAGCTTGGGGGATGGGGATGGCTACACCTTC. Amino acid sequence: CASSLGDGDGYTF.

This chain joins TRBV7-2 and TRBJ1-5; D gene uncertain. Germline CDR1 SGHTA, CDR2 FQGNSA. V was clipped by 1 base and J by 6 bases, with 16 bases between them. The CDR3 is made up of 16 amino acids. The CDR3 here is CASSLEFGQFGQPQHF. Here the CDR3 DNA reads TGTGCCAGCAGCTTAGAATTCGGGCAGTTCGGTCAGCCCCAGCATTTT.

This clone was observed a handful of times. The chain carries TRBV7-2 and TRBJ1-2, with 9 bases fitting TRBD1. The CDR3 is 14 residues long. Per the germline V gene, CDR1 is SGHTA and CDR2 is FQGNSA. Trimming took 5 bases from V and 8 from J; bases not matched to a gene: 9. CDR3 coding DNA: TGTGCCAGCAGCGCGCAGGGACAGGGTTACGGCTACACCTTC. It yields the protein CASSAQGQGYGYTF.

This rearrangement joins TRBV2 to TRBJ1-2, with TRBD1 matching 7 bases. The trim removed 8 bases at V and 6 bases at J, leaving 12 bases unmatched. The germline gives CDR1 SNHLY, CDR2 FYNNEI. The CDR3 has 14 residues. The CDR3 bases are TGTGCCAGCGTGGGACAGACCGCAACCAATGGCTACACCTTC. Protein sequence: CASVGQTATNGYTF.

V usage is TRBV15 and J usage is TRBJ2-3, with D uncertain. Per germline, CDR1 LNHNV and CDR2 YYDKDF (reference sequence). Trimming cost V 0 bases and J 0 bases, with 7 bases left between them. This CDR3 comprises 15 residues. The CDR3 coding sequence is TGTGCCACCAGCAGAGAGGTCCTAAGCACAGATACGCAGTATTTT. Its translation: CATSREVLSTDTQYF.

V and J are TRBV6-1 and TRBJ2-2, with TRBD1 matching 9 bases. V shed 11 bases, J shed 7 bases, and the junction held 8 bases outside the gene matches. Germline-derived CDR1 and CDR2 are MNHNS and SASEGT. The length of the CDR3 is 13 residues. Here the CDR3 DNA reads TGTGCCGTGCGGGACAGGGTTTTCGGGGAGCTGTTTTTT. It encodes CAVRDRVFGELFF.

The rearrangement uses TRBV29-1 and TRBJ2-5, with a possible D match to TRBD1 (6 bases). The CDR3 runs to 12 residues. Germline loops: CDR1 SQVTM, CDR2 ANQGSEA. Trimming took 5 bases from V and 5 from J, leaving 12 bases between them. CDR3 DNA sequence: TGCAGCGTTAACAGGGTCGGGGAGACCCAGTACTTC. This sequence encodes CSVNRVGETQYF.

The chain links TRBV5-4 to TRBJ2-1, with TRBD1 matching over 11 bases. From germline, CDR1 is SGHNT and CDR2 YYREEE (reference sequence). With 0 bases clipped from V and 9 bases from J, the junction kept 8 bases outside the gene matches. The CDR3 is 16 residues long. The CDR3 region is CASSLARVGTGGEQFF. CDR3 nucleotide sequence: TGTGCCAGCAGCTTGGCCCGTGTGGGGACAGGGGGTGAGCAGTTCTTC. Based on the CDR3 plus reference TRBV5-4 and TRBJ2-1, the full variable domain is ETGVTQSPTHLIKTRGQQVTLRCSSQSGHNTVSWYQQALGQGPQFIFQYYREEENGRGNFPPRFSGLQFPNYSSELNVNALELDDSALYLCASSLARVGTGGEQFFGPGTRLTVL.

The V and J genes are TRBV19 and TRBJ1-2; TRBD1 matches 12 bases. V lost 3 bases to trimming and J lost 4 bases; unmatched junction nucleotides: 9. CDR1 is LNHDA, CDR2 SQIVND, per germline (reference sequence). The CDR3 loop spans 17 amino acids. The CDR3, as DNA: TGTGCCAGTAGTATCCGGGACAGGGGGCAGGAGGCCTATGGCTACACCTTC. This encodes CASSIRDRGQEAYGYTF.

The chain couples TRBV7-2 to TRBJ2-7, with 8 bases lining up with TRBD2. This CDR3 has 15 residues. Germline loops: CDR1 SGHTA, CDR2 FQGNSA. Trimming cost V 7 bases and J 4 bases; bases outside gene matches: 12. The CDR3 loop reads CASTNRGSGAYEQYF. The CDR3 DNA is TGTGCCAGCACCAACCGGGGTAGCGGGGCTTACGAGCAGTACTTC.

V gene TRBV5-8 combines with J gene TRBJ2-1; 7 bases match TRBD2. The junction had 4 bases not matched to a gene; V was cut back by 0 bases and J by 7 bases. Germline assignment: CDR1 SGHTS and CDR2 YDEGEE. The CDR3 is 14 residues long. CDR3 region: CASSLGGSFNEQFF. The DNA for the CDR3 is TGTGCCAGCAGCTTGGGCGGGAGTTTTAATGAGCAGTTCTTC.

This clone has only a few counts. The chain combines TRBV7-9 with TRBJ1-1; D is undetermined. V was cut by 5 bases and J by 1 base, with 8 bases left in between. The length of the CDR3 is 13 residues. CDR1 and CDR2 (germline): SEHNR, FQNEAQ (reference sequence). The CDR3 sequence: CASSLRKNTEAFF. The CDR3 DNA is TGTGCCAGCAGCCTGCGGAAGAACACTGAAGCTTTCTTT.

Written as DNA, the CDR3 is TGTGCCAGTAGCCGGGGGACAGACCTCCAAGAGACCCAGTACTTC. Encoded protein: CASSRGTDLQETQYF. J is TRBJ2-5 and V is TRBV19, with a possible D match to TRBD1 (7 bases). The CDR3 is 15 amino acids. Trimming removed 6 bases from V and 1 base from J, with 15 bases in between. The germline V gene encodes CDR1 LNHDA and CDR2 SQIVND (reference sequence).

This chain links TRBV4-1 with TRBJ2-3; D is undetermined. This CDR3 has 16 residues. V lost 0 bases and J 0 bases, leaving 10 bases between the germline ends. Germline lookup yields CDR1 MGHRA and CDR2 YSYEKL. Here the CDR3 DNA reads TGCGCCAGCAGCCAAGATCGCGCTGCTAGCACAGATACGCAGTATTTT. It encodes CASSQDRAASTDTQYF.

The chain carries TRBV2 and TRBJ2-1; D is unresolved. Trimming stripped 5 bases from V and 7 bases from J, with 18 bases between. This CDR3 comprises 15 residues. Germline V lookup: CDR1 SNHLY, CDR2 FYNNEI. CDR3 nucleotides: TGTGCCAGCAGTCCACTTCAGGACCCATTAAATGAGCAGTTCTTC. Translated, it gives CASSPLQDPLNEQFF. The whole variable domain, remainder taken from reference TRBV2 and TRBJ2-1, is EPEVTQTPSHQVTQMGQEVILRCVPISNHLYFYWYRQILGQKVEFLVSFYNNEISEKSEIFDDQFSVERPDGSNFTLKIRSTKLEDSAMYFCASSPLQDPLNEQFFGPGTRLTVL.

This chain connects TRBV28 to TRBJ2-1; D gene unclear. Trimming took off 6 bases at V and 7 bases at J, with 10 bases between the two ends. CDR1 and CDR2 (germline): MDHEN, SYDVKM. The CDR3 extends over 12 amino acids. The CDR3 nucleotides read TGTGCCAGCAGCAATAGTGAGAATGAGCAGTTCTTC. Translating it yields CASSNSENEQFF.

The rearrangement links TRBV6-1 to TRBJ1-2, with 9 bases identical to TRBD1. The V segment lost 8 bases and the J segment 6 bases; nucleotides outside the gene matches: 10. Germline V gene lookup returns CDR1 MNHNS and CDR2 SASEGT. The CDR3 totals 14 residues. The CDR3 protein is CASEEGDRVHGYTF. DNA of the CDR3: TGTGCCAGCGAGGAGGGGGACAGGGTACATGGCTACACCTTC.

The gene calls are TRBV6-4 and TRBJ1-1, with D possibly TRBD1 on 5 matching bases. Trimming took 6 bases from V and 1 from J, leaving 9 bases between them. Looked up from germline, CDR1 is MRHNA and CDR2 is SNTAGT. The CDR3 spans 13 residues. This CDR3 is CASSETGNTEAFF. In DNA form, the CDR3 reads TGTGCCAGCAGCGAAACAGGGAACACTGAAGCTTTCTTT.

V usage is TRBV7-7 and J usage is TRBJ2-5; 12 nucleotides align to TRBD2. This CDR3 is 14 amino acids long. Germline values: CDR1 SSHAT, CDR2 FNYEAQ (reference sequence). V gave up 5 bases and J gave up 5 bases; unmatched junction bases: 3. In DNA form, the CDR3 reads TGTGCCAGCAGCGTAGGACTAGCGGGGGAGACCCAGTACTTC. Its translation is CASSVGLAGETQYF.